This entry concerns a single T cell receptor beta chain. This CDR3 is built from 13 residues. Germline V gives CDR1 SEHNR, CDR2 FQNEAQ (reference sequence). Deletions cut 1 base from V and 6 bases from J, with 6 bases between. This specimen belongs to a study of OX40 agonist ivuxolimab in advanced cancers. Study-wide context: The dose of intravenous ivuxolimab that patients received every 2 weeks ranged from 0.01 to 10 mg/kg.

Profiled with immunoSEQ multiplex PCR; TCRdb holds only in-frame clones, not every one. Altogether 70,000 or so clones are present, about 83% being singletons, with the ten largest covering approximately 6.1%. It was autoimmune disease history or systemic immunosuppression that excluded patients. The TCR comes from an adult with an advanced solid tumor such as melanoma, head and neck, liver or kidney cancer. The sequenced sample was CD4+ or CD8+ T cells sorted from blood, obtained in a trial of the OX40 agonist ivuxolimab. The genes are TRBV7-9 and TRBJ2-2; the D is unclear. CDR3 amino acids: CASSLDLSGELFF. CDR3 nucleotide sequence: TGTGCCAGCAGCTTAGACCTTTCCGGGGAGCTGTTTTTT.